This is a list of T cell receptor beta chains from one sample in a study of chemoradiotherapy in HPV16-positive cancers. Sequencing used immunoSEQ multiplex PCR; TCRdb keeps in-frame clones, though not all of them. This table holds 1,500 to 2,000 clones, approximately 95% found once. The starting material was tumor tissue, obtained from a patient who underwent chemoradiotherapy. The source of these receptors is a human donor with HPV-associated anogenital cancer. Each CDR3 is given with its conserved first and last residue. The order of the fields is J gene, D gene, V gene, clone size, CDR3 protein, CDR3 DNA. The D gene is left open where the match is weak. Rows give clone size only sometimes, using once, few, many, or a class for an expanded clone.

j_gene: TRBJ1-2
d_gene: -
v_gene: TRBV28
abundance: -
CDR3aa: CASSFGGAGYGYTF
CDR3nt: TGTGCCAGCAGTTTTGGGGGCGCGGGCTATGGCTACACCTTC

j_gene: TRBJ2-5
d_gene: -
v_gene: TRBV2
abundance: few
CDR3aa: CATKALTGRQETQYF
CDR3nt: TGTGCCACAAAGGCATTGACAGGACGTCAAGAGACCCAGTACTTC

j_gene: TRBJ2-6
d_gene: -
v_gene: TRBV19
abundance: -
CDR3aa: CASLKRSGANVLTF
CDR3nt: TGTGCCAGTTTAAAGCGCTCTGGGGCCAACGTCCTGACTTTC

j_gene: TRBJ1-2
d_gene: -
v_gene: TRBV19
abundance: -
CDR3aa: CASSLSGSNYGYTF
CDR3nt: TGTGCCAGTAGTCTCTCAGGGAGCAACTATGGCTACACCTTC

j_gene: TRBJ2-2
d_gene: TRBD1
v_gene: TRBV9
abundance: -
CDR3aa: CASSFSRTGVNTGELFF
CDR3nt: TGTGCCAGCAGCTTCTCTCGCACAGGGGTCAACACCGGGGAGCTGTTTTTT

j_gene: TRBJ1-5
d_gene: TRBD1
v_gene: TRBV2
abundance: -
CDR3aa: CASRPTGGQQPQHF
CDR3nt: TGTGCCAGCAGGCCGACAGGGGGCCAACAGCCCCAGCATTTT

j_gene: TRBJ1-2
d_gene: TRBD1
v_gene: TRBV4-1
abundance: -
CDR3aa: CASSSGTGVSGYTF
CDR3nt: TGCGCCAGCAGCTCCGGGACAGGGGTTTCTGGCTACACCTTC

j_gene: TRBJ2-7
d_gene: -
v_gene: TRBV30
abundance: -
CDR3aa: CAWRGIFSSDEQYF
CDR3nt: TGTGCCTGGAGAGGGATCTTTAGTAGTGACGAGCAGTACTTC

j_gene: TRBJ2-5
d_gene: TRBD2
v_gene: TRBV7-9
abundance: -
CDR3aa: CASSAQSGSTETQYF
CDR3nt: TGTGCCAGCAGCGCGCAAAGCGGGAGCACGGAGACCCAGTACTTC

j_gene: TRBJ1-2
d_gene: TRBD1
v_gene: TRBV5-6
abundance: -
CDR3aa: CASSLEEGTGGIFYGYTF
CDR3nt: TGTGCCAGCAGCTTGGAGGAGGGCACAGGGGGCATTTTCTATGGCTACACCTTC

j_gene: TRBJ1-2
d_gene: -
v_gene: TRBV6-5
abundance: -
CDR3aa: CASSSPPVVGYTF
CDR3nt: TGTGCCAGCAGTTCGCCACCAGTGGTAGGCTACACCTTC

j_gene: TRBJ2-2
d_gene: TRBD1
v_gene: TRBV7-8
abundance: -
CDR3aa: CASSHRSQPNRGRSTGELFF
CDR3nt: TGTGCCAGCAGCCATCGATCCCAGCCCAACAGGGGGCGTAGCACCGGGGAGCTGTTTTTT

j_gene: TRBJ2-5
d_gene: -
v_gene: TRBV7-2
abundance: -
CDR3aa: CASSLASWSGTQYF
CDR3nt: TGTGCCAGCAGCTTAGCCAGTTGGAGTGGGACCCAGTACTTC

j_gene: TRBJ2-1
d_gene: TRBD1
v_gene: TRBV5-1
abundance: -
CDR3aa: CASSDGTAGKIHYNEQFF
CDR3nt: TGCGCCAGCAGCGACGGGACAGCCGGAAAGATACACTACAATGAGCAGTTCTTC

j_gene: TRBJ1-4
d_gene: -
v_gene: TRBV2
abundance: -
CDR3aa: CASSFNRIPNEKLFF
CDR3nt: TGTGCCAGCAGCTTCAACAGGATTCCGAATGAAAAACTGTTTTTT

j_gene: TRBJ1-1
d_gene: -
v_gene: TRBV2
abundance: -
CDR3aa: CASSEEGGAFF
CDR3nt: TGTGCCAGCAGTGAAGAAGGTGGGGCTTTCTTT

j_gene: TRBJ1-1
d_gene: -
v_gene: TRBV30
abundance: -
CDR3aa: CAWSPVGKEYTEAFF
CDR3nt: TGTGCCTGGAGCCCCGTGGGTAAGGAGTACACTGAAGCTTTCTTT

j_gene: TRBJ1-1
d_gene: -
v_gene: TRBV30
abundance: -
CDR3aa: CAWSVSGGTEAFF
CDR3nt: TGTGCCTGGAGTGTTTCTGGGGGCACTGAAGCTTTCTTT

j_gene: TRBJ1-3
d_gene: -
v_gene: TRBV6-1
abundance: -
CDR3aa: CASTLDSGNTIYF
CDR3nt: TGTGCCAGCACCCTGGACTCTGGAAACACCATATATTTT

j_gene: TRBJ2-7
d_gene: -
v_gene: TRBV19
abundance: -
CDR3aa: CATSQMDEQYF
CDR3nt: TGTGCCACATCGCAAATGGACGAGCAGTACTTC

j_gene: TRBJ2-3
d_gene: -
v_gene: TRBV9
abundance: -
CDR3aa: CASSVGPQTRGVTTQYF
CDR3nt: TGTGCCAGCAGCGTTGGGCCTCAGACTAGGGGGGTGACTACGCAGTATTTT

j_gene: TRBJ2-3
d_gene: -
v_gene: TRBV11-2
abundance: -
CDR3aa: CASSFRKGSTDTQYF
CDR3nt: TGTGCCAGCAGCTTTCGGAAAGGGAGCACAGATACGCAGTATTTT

j_gene: TRBJ2-5
d_gene: TRBD1
v_gene: TRBV4-2
abundance: -
CDR3aa: CASSQEVQGVRETQYF
CDR3nt: TGTGCCAGCAGCCAAGAGGTCCAGGGGGTGAGGGAGACCCAGTACTTC

j_gene: TRBJ1-3
d_gene: -
v_gene: TRBV28
abundance: -
CDR3aa: CASLGAKAAGSGNTIYF
CDR3nt: TGTGCCAGCTTAGGGGCGAAGGCAGCCGGCTCTGGAAACACCATATATTTT

j_gene: TRBJ2-1
d_gene: -
v_gene: TRBV11-2
abundance: -
CDR3aa: CASTRGTGSINEQFF
CDR3nt: TGTGCCAGCACCAGGGGCACCGGGAGTATTAATGAGCAGTTCTTC

j_gene: TRBJ1-4
d_gene: TRBD1
v_gene: TRBV7-9
abundance: -
CDR3aa: CASTRGQGITEKLFF
CDR3nt: TGTGCCAGCACACGCGGACAGGGGATTACTGAAAAACTGTTTTTT

j_gene: TRBJ1-2
d_gene: -
v_gene: TRBV7-9
abundance: -
CDR3aa: CASSLGTDYGYTF
CDR3nt: TGTGCCAGCAGCTTAGGGACAGACTATGGCTACACCTTC

j_gene: TRBJ1-1
d_gene: -
v_gene: TRBV6-5
abundance: -
CDR3aa: CASSYALRINEAFF
CDR3nt: TGTGCCAGCAGTTACGCCCTACGCATTAATGAAGCTTTCTTT

j_gene: TRBJ1-2
d_gene: -
v_gene: TRBV7-9
abundance: -
CDR3aa: CASPWGGIPYTF
CDR3nt: TGTGCCAGCCCTTGGGGGGGGATCCCCTACACCTTC

j_gene: TRBJ2-3
d_gene: TRBD1
v_gene: TRBV5-1
abundance: -
CDR3aa: CASSLTRGPDTQYF
CDR3nt: TGCGCCAGCAGCTTGACCAGGGGGCCAGATACGCAGTATTTT

j_gene: TRBJ2-7
d_gene: TRBD1
v_gene: TRBV5-1
abundance: -
CDR3aa: CASSLSGTASYEQYF
CDR3nt: TGCGCCAGCAGCTTGTCCGGGACAGCCTCCTACGAGCAGTACTTC

j_gene: TRBJ1-1
d_gene: TRBD1
v_gene: TRBV4-2
abundance: -
CDR3aa: CASSQEDRIIIGTEAFF
CDR3nt: TGTGCCAGCAGCCAAGAGGACAGGATCATTATCGGGACTGAAGCTTTCTTT

j_gene: TRBJ1-5
d_gene: TRBD1
v_gene: TRBV5-1
abundance: -
CDR3aa: CASSPGGTGGDQPQHF
CDR3nt: TGCGCCAGCAGCCCGGGTGGGACAGGGGGCGATCAGCCCCAGCATTTT

j_gene: TRBJ1-1
d_gene: -
v_gene: TRBV18
abundance: -
CDR3aa: CASSQVSPEAFF
CDR3nt: TGTGCCAGCTCACAGGTTTCGCCCGAAGCTTTCTTT

j_gene: TRBJ2-2
d_gene: -
v_gene: TRBV4-2
abundance: -
CDR3aa: CASSQWEFSSEVNTGELFF
CDR3nt: TGTGCCAGCAGCCAGTGGGAGTTTTCGTCAGAGGTTAACACCGGGGAGCTGTTTTTT

j_gene: TRBJ2-7
d_gene: -
v_gene: TRBV5-1
abundance: -
CDR3aa: CASSLVDPILYEQYF
CDR3nt: TGCGCCAGCAGCTTGGTGGATCCTATCCTCTACGAGCAGTACTTC